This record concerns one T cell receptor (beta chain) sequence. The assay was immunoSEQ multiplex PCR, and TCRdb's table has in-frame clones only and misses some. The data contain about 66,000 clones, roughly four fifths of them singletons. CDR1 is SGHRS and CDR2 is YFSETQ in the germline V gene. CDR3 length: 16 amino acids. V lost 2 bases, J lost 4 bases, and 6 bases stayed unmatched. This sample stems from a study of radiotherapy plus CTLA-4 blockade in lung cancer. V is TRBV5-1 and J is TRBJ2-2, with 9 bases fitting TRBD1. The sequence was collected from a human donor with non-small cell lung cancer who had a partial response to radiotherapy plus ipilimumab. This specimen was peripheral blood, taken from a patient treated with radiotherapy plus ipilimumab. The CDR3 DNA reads TGCGCCAGCAGCTTCGAAGGGGACAGGGCCACCGGGGAGCTGTTTTTT. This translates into CASSFEGDRATGELFF. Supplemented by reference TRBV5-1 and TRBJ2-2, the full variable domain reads KAGVTQTPRYLIKTRGQQVTLSCSPISGHRSVSWYQQTPGQGLQFLFEYFSETQRNKGNFPGRFSGRQFSNSRSEMNVSTLELGDSALYLCASSFEGDRATGELFFGEGSRLTVL.